The text below deals with one T cell receptor (beta chain). Using RNA transcripts as the source, TCR beta CDR3 regions were amplified. An initial round of RT-PCR targeting the TCR CDR3 relied on the HTBI primer set. TCRdb redid the calling of the multiplex PCR reads with MiXCR, one entry per CDR3 protein. The sample has hundreds of thousands of distinct CDR3 sequences; about 38% are singletons. The patients, who ranged from 18 to 65 in age, presented with newly diagnosed hyperthyroidism lasting under 2 months. The data derive from a study of T cells in Graves' hyperthyroidism and ophthalmopathy. The sample consisted of blood. The sequence derives from a man aged 18 to 35 with Graves' hyperthyroidism.

The CDR3 DNA sequence: TGTGCCAGCAGAAGTCTAGCGGGGGGGCAGGTCACCGGGGAGCTGTTTTTT. Its translation is CASRSLAGGQVTGELFF. This chain connects TRBV6-1 to TRBJ2-2; 12 positions agree with TRBD2. Germline CDR1 and CDR2: MNHNS and SASEGT. V lost 6 bases to trimming and J lost 4 bases; unmatched junction nucleotides: 9. This CDR3 is built from 17 residues.